This is a list of T cell receptor beta chains from one sample in a study of regulatory T cells in long-lasting Graves disease. TCRdb processed the multiplex PCR reads anew with MiXCR; each CDR3 protein has one entry. The sample carries some 330,000 distinct CDR3 sequences, about 23% recorded once. The sample consisted of peripheral blood mononuclear cells (PBMCs), taken when the disease was refractory, from a patient treated with antithyroid drugs. These receptors all come from a woman between 35 and 50 years old with Graves disease. Each CDR3 is given with its conserved first and last residue. D genes are given only for firm matches. Clone size is not always given. Where it is, it says once, few, many or a class for expanded clones.

V gene	clone size	D gene	CDR3 length	J gene	CDR3 protein	CDR3 DNA
TRBV5-1	few	NA	15	TRBJ2-4	CASSLGTGAKNIQYF	TGCGCCAGCAGCTTGGGTACGGGGGCCAAAAACATTCAGTACTTC
TRBV27	NA	NA	15	TRBJ2-4	CASSFGDGAKNIQYF	TGTGCCAGCAGTTTTGGCGATGGAGCCAAAAACATTCAGTACTTC
TRBV5-1	NA	NA	14	TRBJ2-5	CASSLSPGRETQYF	TGCGCCAGCAGCTTGAGTCCGGGTCGAGAGACCCAGTACTTC
TRBV2	many	TRBD2	15	TRBJ2-7	CASSERASGAYEQYF	TGTGCCAGCAGTGAAAGGGCTAGCGGGGCTTACGAGCAGTACTTC
TRBV28	many	NA	19	TRBJ1-1	CASSLSDPLGGDENTEAFF	TGTGCCAGCAGTTTATCCGACCCTTTGGGGGGCGACGAGAACACTGAAGCTTTCTTT
TRBV7-9	NA	NA	14	TRBJ2-7	CASSLDPRPYEQYF	TGTGCCAGCAGCTTAGATCCCCGCCCCTACGAGCAGTACTTC
TRBV28	NA	TRBD2	15	TRBJ2-7	CASSFGTTPSYEQYF	TGTGCCAGCAGTTTCGGGACTACGCCTTCCTACGAGCAGTACTTC
TRBV7-9	few	NA	14	TRBJ1-1	CASSIGAGGTEAFF	TGTGCCAGCAGTATAGGTGCAGGTGGCACTGAAGCTTTCTTT
TRBV10-3	many	NA	15	TRBJ2-5	CAISEFMDLRETQYF	TGTGCCATCAGTGAGTTTATGGATCTAAGGGAGACCCAGTACTTC
TRBV27	many	NA	15	TRBJ1-1	CASSFLGLGSTEAFF	TGTGCCAGCAGTTTTCTCGGACTGGGAAGCACTGAAGCTTTCTTT
TRBV28	few	NA	15	TRBJ2-3	CASSPRAPYTDTQYF	TGTGCCAGCAGTCCGAGGGCCCCCTACACAGATACGCAGTATTTT
TRBV7-9	few	TRBD2	19	TRBJ2-3	CASSKRTSGRKEGSDTQYF	TGTGCCAGCAGCAAAAGGACTAGCGGGAGGAAGGAGGGATCAGATACGCAGTATTTT
TRBV5-5	NA	NA	13	TRBJ2-7	CASSRDFNYEQYF	TGTGCCAGCAGCCGGGACTTTAACTACGAGCAGTACTTC
TRBV12-3/TRBV12-4	many	TRBD1	14	TRBJ1-1	CASSLTRGYTEAFF	TGTGCCAGCAGCCTTACCAGGGGGTACACTGAAGCTTTCTTT
TRBV19	few	NA	16	TRBJ1-1	CASRDGGRGGNTEAFF	TGTGCCAGTAGGGACGGGGGGCGCGGAGGGAACACTGAAGCTTTCTTT
TRBV27	NA	NA	16	TRBJ2-5	CASSLSRTVHQETQYF	TGTGCCAGCAGTTTGTCCCGGACAGTACATCAAGAGACCCAGTACTTC
TRBV29-1	NA	NA	13	TRBJ2-2	CSVVVGDTGELFF	TGCAGCGTTGTGGTGGGAGACACCGGGGAGCTGTTTTTT
TRBV6-1	many	NA	13	TRBJ2-7	CASRDRAWYEQYF	TGTGCCAGCAGGGACCGGGCTTGGTACGAGCAGTACTTC
TRBV5-6	NA	NA	13	TRBJ1-1	CASSFGLGGEAFF	TGTGCCAGCAGCTTTGGCCTTGGGGGTGAAGCTTTCTTT
TRBV3-1	NA	NA	16	TRBJ2-7	CASSPARTKTTYEQYF	TGTGCCAGCAGCCCCGCCCGGACTAAGACCACCTACGAGCAGTACTTC
TRBV7-8	few	NA	16	TRBJ2-6	CASRLGGGSGANVLTF	TGTGCCAGCAGGTTAGGGGGTGGCTCTGGGGCCAACGTCCTGACTTTC
TRBV28	NA	NA	18	TRBJ1-3	CASSPHYPLGLEGYTIYF	TGTGCCAGCAGTCCCCACTATCCCTTAGGCCTGGAAGGATACACCATATATTTT
TRBV14	NA	TRBD2	15	TRBJ2-7	CASSQDTSGSYEQYF	TGCGCCAGCAGCCAAGATACTAGCGGGAGTTACGAGCAGTACTTC
TRBV29-1	many	NA	15	TRBJ1-1	CSSGLRGAANTEAFF	TGCAGCTCCGGACTGAGAGGGGCGGCGAACACTGAAGCTTTCTTT